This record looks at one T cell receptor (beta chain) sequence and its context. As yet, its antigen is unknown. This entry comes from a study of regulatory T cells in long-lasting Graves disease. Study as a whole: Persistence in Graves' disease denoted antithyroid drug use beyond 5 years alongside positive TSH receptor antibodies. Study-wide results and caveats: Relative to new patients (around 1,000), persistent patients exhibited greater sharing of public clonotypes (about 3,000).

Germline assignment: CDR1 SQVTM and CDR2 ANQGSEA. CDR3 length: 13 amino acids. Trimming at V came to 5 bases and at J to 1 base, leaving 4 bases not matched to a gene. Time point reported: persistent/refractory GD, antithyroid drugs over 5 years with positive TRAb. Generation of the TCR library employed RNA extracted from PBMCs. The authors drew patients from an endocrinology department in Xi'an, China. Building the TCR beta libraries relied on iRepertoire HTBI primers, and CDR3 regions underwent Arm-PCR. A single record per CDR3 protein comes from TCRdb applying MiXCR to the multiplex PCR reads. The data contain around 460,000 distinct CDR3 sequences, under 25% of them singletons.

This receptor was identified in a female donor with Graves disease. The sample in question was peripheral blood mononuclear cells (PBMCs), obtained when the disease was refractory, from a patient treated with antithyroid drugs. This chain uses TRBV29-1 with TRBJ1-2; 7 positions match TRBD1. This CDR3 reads CSVPGQNNYGYTF. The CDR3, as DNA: TGCAGCGTTCCGGGACAGAATAACTATGGCTACACCTTC. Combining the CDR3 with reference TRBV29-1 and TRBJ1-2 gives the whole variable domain SAVISQKPSRDICQRGTSLTIQCQVDSQVTMMFWYRQQPGQSLTLIATANQGSEATYESGFVIDKFPISRPNLTFSTLTVSNMSPEDSSIYLCSVPGQNNYGYTFGSGTRLTVV.